One T cell receptor (beta chain) is described in this entry. Its antigen is unknown. This specimen comes from a study of T cells in Graves' hyperthyroidism and ophthalmopathy. Study-level findings and limits: Most expanded thyroid clonotypes above 0.001 recurred in blood.

V gave up 4 bases and J gave up 3 bases, with 17 bases separating them. The germline V gene encodes CDR1 LGHDT and CDR2 YNNKEL (reference sequence). CDR3 length: 16 amino acids. What was amplified from RNA transcripts were TCR beta CDR3 regions. The primer set for the first-round RT-PCR of the TCR CDR3 was HTBI. Via MiXCR, TCRdb re-called the multiplex PCR reads, giving one row per CDR3 protein. Of about 590,000 distinct CDR3 sequences listed, around a sixth are singletons. Sequencing was performed on blood. The sequence derives from a woman between 25 and 40 years old with Graves' hyperthyroidism. The chain has TRBV3-1 and TRBJ2-3; D call uncertain. DNA for the CDR3: TGTGCCAGCAGCCCCCTCGGGTCTACGGCTACAGATACGCAGTATTTT. This codes for CASSPLGSTATDTQYF.